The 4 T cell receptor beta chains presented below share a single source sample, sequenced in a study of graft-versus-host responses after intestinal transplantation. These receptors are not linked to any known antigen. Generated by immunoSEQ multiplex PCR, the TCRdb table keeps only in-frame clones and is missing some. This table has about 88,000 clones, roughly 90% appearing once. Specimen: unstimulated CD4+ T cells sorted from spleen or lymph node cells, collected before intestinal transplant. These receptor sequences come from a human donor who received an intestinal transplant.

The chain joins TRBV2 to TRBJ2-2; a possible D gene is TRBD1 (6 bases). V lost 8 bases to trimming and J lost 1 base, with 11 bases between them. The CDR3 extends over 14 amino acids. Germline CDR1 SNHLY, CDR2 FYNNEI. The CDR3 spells CASYKDRNTGELFF. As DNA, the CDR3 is TGTGCCAGCTATAAGGACAGGAACACCGGGGAGCTGTTTTTT.

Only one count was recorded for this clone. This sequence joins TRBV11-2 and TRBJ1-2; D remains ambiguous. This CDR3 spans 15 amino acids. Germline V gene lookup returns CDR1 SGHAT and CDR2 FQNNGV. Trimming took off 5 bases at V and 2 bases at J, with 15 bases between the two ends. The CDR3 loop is CASSRLRALNYGYTF. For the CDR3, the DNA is TGTGCCAGCAGCCGTCTGAGGGCCCTGAACTATGGCTACACCTTC.

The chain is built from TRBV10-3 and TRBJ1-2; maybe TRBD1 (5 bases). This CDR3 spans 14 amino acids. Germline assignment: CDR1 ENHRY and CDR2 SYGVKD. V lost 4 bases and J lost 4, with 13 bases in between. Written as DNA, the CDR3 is TGTGCCATCAGTGTGGAGGGTAGGGGCTATGGCTACACCTTC. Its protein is CAISVEGRGYGYTF.

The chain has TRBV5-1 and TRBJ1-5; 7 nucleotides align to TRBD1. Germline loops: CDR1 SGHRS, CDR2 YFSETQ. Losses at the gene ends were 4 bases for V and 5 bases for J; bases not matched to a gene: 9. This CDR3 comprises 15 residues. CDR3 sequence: CASSQTGDPYQPQHF. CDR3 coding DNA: TGCGCCAGCAGCCAAACAGGGGACCCGTATCAGCCCCAGCATTTT.